This TCR beta chain was identified during a study of T cell responses to AZD1222 COVID-19 vaccine. CDR3 length: 15 amino acids. CDR1 SGHVS and CDR2 FNYEAQ come from the germline V gene. Trimming removed 4 bases from V and 8 bases from J, with 15 bases in between. A note on this clone: Its specificity is unknown.

Study conclusions and caveats: Seropositive status at baseline applied to only a handful of AZD1222 recipients.

Assay used: immunoSEQ multiplex PCR; TCRdb lists only in-frame clones, some missing. The sample shows 150,000 to 200,000 clones, more than 80% of them seen only once. Sequenced material: peripheral blood, taken on day 0 of AZD1222 vaccination. This chain connects TRBV7-6 to TRBJ1-6; D gene unclear. The receptor's source is an adult in good health. CDR3 region: CASSSTTGRYSPLHF. The CDR3 nucleotides read TGTGCCAGCAGCTCCACGACCGGTCGCTATTCACCCCTCCACTTT.